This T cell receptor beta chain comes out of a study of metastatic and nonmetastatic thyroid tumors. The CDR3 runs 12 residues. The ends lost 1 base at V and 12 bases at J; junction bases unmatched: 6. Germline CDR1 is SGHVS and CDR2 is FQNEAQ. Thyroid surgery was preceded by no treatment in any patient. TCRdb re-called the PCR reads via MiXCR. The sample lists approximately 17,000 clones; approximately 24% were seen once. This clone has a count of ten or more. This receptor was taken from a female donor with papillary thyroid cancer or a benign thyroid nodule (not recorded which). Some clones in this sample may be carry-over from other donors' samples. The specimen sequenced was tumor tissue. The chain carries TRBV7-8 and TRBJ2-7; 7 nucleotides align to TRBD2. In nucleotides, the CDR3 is TGTGCCAGCAGCTTAGGCGGGAGAGACCGGTACTTC. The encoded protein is CASSLGGRDRYF.